A selection of T cell receptor beta chains follows, all from one sample in a study of T-cell memory formation after mild COVID-19. TCRdb redid the calling of the 5' RACE reads with MiXCR, one entry per CDR3 protein. Among some 330,000 distinct CDR3 sequences listed, 20% to 25% were seen once. Input material: PBMCs or a T cell subset sorted from them (not recorded which). All receptors come from an adult woman who had mild COVID-19 (a few samples of this study predate the infection). Cell type and time point are not known. Each CDR3 is given with its conserved first and last residue. D genes are given only for firm matches. Size tells how often a clone was seen (once, few, many) or the class of an expanded clone, and some rows leave it out.

d_call: TRBD1; clone_size: NA; j_call: TRBJ2-1; v_call: TRBV5-1; cdr3_aa: CASSDRVGDYNEQFF; cdr3_nt: TGCGCCAGCTCCGACAGGGTGGGGGACTACAATGAGCAGTTCTTC
d_call: NA; clone_size: NA; j_call: TRBJ1-1; v_call: TRBV5-1; cdr3_aa: CASSGGTENTEAFF; cdr3_nt: TGCGCCAGCAGCGGGGGGACGGAGAACACTGAAGCTTTCTTT
d_call: TRBD1; clone_size: NA; j_call: TRBJ2-3; v_call: TRBV20-1; cdr3_aa: CSANGQVTDTQYF; cdr3_nt: TGCAGTGCTAACGGACAGGTCACAGATACGCAGTATTTT
d_call: NA; clone_size: NA; j_call: TRBJ2-4; v_call: TRBV5-4; cdr3_aa: CASSLETTNIQYF; cdr3_nt: TGTGCCAGCAGCTTGGAGACAACGAACATTCAGTACTTC
d_call: NA; clone_size: many; j_call: TRBJ2-3; v_call: TRBV7-3; cdr3_aa: CASSLSGGTTDTQYF; cdr3_nt: TGTGCCAGCAGCTTAAGCGGCGGGACCACAGATACGCAGTATTTT
d_call: NA; clone_size: few; j_call: TRBJ2-5; v_call: TRBV12-3/TRBV12-4; cdr3_aa: CASSLRPGRETQYF; cdr3_nt: TGTGCCAGCAGCCTCCGACCAGGGAGAGAGACCCAGTACTTC
d_call: NA; clone_size: NA; j_call: TRBJ1-5; v_call: TRBV7-9; cdr3_aa: CASSNARGLGQPQHF; cdr3_nt: TGTGCCAGCAGCAATGCAAGGGGCTTAGGTCAGCCCCAGCATTTT
d_call: NA; clone_size: NA; j_call: TRBJ2-5; v_call: TRBV7-9; cdr3_aa: CASSTRRDTETQYF; cdr3_nt: TGTGCCAGCAGCACCCGCCGGGACACTGAGACCCAGTACTTC
d_call: TRBD1; clone_size: many; j_call: TRBJ2-7; v_call: TRBV7-6; cdr3_aa: CASSSGQHYEQYF; cdr3_nt: TGTGCCAGCAGCTCGGGACAGCACTACGAGCAGTACTTC
d_call: NA; clone_size: few; j_call: TRBJ1-1; v_call: TRBV23-1; cdr3_aa: CASSAPTDHTEAFF; cdr3_nt: TGCGCCAGCAGCGCGCCGACAGACCACACTGAAGCTTTCTTT
d_call: TRBD1; clone_size: NA; j_call: TRBJ2-7; v_call: TRBV29-1; cdr3_aa: CSARDRGWDEQYF; cdr3_nt: TGCAGCGCTCGGGACAGGGGATGGGACGAGCAGTACTTC
d_call: TRBD2; clone_size: NA; j_call: TRBJ2-1; v_call: TRBV4-1; cdr3_aa: CASSQGTSGGASSSYNEQFF; cdr3_nt: TGCGCCAGCAGCCAAGGGACTAGCGGGGGGGCCTCGAGCTCCTACAATGAGCAGTTCTTC
d_call: NA; clone_size: few; j_call: TRBJ1-3; v_call: TRBV18; cdr3_aa: CASSPGQENTIYF; cdr3_nt: TGTGCCAGCTCCCCAGGACAAGAAAACACCATATATTTT
d_call: TRBD1; clone_size: few; j_call: TRBJ1-1; v_call: TRBV5-1; cdr3_aa: CASSPWDRPSQAFF; cdr3_nt: TGCGCCAGCAGCCCGTGGGACAGGCCGAGTCAAGCTTTCTTT